This T cell receptor beta chain was identified in a study of neoadjuvant anti-PD-1 for oral cavity cancer. Germline assignment: CDR1 SGDLS and CDR2 YYNGEE. This CDR3 comprises 14 residues. V was clipped by 6 bases and J by 8 bases; unmatched bases: 10. Some clones are missing from TCRdb's copy, which holds only in-frame ones; the method was immunoSEQ multiplex PCR. The profile shows some 66,000 clones, around four fifths of them singletons. The material was PBMCs, obtained before nivolumab (anti-PD-1) treatment. The chain employs TRBV9 and TRBJ2-1; 8 bases are shared with TRBD2. This TCR was sampled from a person aged 40-85 years with oral cavity squamous cell carcinoma. The CDR3 reads CASNGGAEADEQFF. The CDR3 bases are TGTGCCAGCAACGGGGGGGCAGAAGCCGATGAGCAGTTCTTC. Supplemented by reference TRBV9 and TRBJ2-1, the full variable domain reads DSGVTQTPKHLITATGQRVTLRCSPRSGDLSVYWYQQSLDQGLQFLIQYYNGEERAKGNILERFSAQQFPDLHSELNLSSLELGDSALYFCASNGGAEADEQFFGPGTRLTVL.